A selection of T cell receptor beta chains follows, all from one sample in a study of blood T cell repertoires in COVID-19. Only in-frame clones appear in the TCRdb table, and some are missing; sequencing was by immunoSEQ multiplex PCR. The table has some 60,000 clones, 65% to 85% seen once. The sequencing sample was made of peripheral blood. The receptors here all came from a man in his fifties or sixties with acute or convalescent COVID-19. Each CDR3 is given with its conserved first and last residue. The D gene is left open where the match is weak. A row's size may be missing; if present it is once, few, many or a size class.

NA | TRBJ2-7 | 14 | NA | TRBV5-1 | CASSPAGGMYEQYF | TGCGCCAGCAGCCCGGCTGGGGGCATGTACGAGCAGTACTTC
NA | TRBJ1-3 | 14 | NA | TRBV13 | CASSLGTAGNTIYF | TGTGCCAGCAGCTTAGGGACAGCTGGAAACACCATATATTTT
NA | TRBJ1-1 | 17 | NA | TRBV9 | CASSPGAGSWPNTEAFF | TGTGCCAGCAGCCCCGGGGCGGGGAGTTGGCCGAACACTGAAGCTTTCTTT
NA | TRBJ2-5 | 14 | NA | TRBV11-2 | CASSLDYSQETQYF | TGTGCCAGCAGCTTAGACTACAGCCAAGAGACCCAGTACTTC
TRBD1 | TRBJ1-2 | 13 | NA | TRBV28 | CASRSTGMALYTF | TGTGCCAGCAGGTCGACAGGGATGGCTCTCTACACCTTC
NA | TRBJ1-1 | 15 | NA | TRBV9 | CASSVGSSPNTEAFF | TGTGCCAGCAGCGTAGGTTCCAGTCCGAACACTGAAGCTTTCTTT
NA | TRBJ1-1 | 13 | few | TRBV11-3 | CASSSQGYTEAFF | TGTGCCAGCAGTTCTCAGGGGTACACTGAAGCTTTCTTT
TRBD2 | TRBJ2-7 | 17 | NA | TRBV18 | CASSPPGRTSGGWEQYF | TGTGCCAGCTCACCACCGGGTAGGACCTCGGGGGGATGGGAGCAGTACTTC
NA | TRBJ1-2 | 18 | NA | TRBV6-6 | CASSRLPGLPTGTYGYTF | TGTGCCAGCAGTCGCCTCCCGGGACTGCCCACCGGCACCTATGGCTACACCTTC
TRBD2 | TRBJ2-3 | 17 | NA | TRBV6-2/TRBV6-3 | CASSYSTSGGDTDTQYF | TGTGCCAGCAGTTACTCGACTAGCGGGGGGGACACAGATACGCAGTATTTT
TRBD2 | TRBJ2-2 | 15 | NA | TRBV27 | CASSTHGGRAGELFF | TGTGCCAGCAGTACCCACGGGGGGAGGGCCGGGGAGCTGTTTTTT
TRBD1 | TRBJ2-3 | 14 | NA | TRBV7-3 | CASSPGTGGDTQYF | TGTGCCAGCAGCCCCGGGACAGGCGGAGATACGCAGTATTTT
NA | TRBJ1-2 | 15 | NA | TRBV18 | CASSPVEGTSYGYTF | TGTGCCAGCTCACCAGTAGAGGGGACTAGCTATGGCTACACCTTC
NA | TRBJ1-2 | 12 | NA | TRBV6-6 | CASSLSRYGYTF | TGTGCCAGCAGCCTCTCCCGCTATGGCTACACCTTC
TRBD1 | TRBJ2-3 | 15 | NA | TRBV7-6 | CASSPPGTGIDTQYF | TGTGCCAGCAGCCCTCCCGGGACAGGGATAGATACGCAGTATTTT
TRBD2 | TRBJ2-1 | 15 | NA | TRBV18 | CASSLASGGYNEQFF | TGTGCCAGCTCCCTGGCTAGCGGGGGGTACAATGAGCAGTTCTTC
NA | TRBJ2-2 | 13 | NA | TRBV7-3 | CASSLGPTGELFF | TGTGCCAGCAGCTTAGGGCCTACCGGGGAGCTGTTTTTT
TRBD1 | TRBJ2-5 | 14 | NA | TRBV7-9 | CAGKLGTVQETQYF | TGTGCCGGCAAACTCGGGACAGTCCAAGAGACCCAGTACTTC
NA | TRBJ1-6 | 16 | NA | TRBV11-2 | CASSWTGTSYNSPLHF | TGTGCCAGCAGCTGGACCGGGACTTCCTATAATTCACCCCTCCACTTT
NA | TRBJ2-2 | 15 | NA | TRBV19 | CASSIAGTRHRELFF | TGTGCCAGTAGTATAGCAGGGACACGTCACCGGGAGCTGTTTTTT
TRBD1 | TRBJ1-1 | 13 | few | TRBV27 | CASSPTLQGRAFF | TGTGCCAGCAGTCCTACTCTACAGGGGAGGGCTTTCTTT
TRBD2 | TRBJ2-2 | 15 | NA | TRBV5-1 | CASSPPGLATGELFF | TGCGCCAGCAGCCCCCCCGGACTAGCCACCGGGGAGCTGTTTTTT
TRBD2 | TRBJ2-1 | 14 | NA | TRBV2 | CASESGMLDNEQFF | TGTGCCAGCGAAAGCGGGATGTTGGACAATGAGCAGTTCTTC
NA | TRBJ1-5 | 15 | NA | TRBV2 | CASRSGRHGGWPQHF | TGTGCCAGCAGGTCAGGAAGACACGGCGGGTGGCCCCAGCATTTT
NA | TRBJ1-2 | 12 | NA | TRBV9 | CASSRVGYGYTF | TGTGCCAGCTCCAGGGTCGGCTATGGCTACACCTTC
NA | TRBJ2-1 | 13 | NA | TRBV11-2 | CASSLTAYNEQFF | TGTGCCAGCAGCTTAACAGCCTACAATGAGCAGTTCTTC